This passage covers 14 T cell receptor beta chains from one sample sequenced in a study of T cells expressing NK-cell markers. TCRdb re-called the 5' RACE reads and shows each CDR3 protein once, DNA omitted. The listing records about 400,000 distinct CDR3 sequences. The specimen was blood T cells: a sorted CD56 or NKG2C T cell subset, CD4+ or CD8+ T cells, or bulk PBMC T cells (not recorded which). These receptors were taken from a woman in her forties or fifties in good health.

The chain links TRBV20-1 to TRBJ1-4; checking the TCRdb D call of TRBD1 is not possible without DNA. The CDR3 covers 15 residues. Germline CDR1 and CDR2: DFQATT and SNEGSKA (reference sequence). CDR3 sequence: CSARAWTVTNEKLFF.

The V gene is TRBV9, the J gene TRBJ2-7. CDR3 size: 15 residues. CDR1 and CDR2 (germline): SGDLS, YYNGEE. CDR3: CASSVDGGNSYEQYF.

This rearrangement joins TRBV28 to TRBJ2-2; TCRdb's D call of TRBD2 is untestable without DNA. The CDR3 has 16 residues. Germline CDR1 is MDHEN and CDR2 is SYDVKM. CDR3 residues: CANRTSGRLDTGELFF.

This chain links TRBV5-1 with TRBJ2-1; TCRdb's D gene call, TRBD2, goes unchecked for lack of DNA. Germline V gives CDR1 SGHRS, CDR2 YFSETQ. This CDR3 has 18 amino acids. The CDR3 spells CASSLGGLAGGGRSEQFF.

The CDR3 here is CASSLGGRRSSNEQFF. This chain links TRBV5-4 with TRBJ2-1; no DNA is available, so the TRBD2 call from TCRdb remains unchecked. The length of the CDR3 is 16 residues. In germline, CDR1 is SGHNT, CDR2 YYREEE (reference sequence).

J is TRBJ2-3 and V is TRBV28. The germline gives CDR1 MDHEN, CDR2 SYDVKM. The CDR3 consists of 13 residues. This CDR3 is CASSFMGTDTQYF.

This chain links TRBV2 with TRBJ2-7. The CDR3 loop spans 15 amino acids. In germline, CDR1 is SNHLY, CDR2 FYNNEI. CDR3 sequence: CASSETRLSSYEQYF.

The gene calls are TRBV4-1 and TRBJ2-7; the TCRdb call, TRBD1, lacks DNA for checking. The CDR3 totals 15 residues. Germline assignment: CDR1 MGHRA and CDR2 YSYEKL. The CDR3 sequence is CASSQVGGTLYEQYF.

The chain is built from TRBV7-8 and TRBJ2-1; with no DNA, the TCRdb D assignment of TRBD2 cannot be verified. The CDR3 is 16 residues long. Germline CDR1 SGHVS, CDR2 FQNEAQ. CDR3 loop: CASSPRRGGPYNEQFF.

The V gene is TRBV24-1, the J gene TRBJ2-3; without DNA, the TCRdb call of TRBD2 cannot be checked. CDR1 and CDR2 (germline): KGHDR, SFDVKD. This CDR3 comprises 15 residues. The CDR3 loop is CATSDSSGITDTQYF.

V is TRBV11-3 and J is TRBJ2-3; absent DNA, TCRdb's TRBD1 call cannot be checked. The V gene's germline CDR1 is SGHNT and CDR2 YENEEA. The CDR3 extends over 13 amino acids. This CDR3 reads CASSYTGTDTQYF.

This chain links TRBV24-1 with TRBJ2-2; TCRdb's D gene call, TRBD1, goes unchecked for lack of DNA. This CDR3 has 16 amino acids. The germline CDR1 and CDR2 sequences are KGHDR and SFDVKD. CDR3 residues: CATSDRRPGVAGELFF.

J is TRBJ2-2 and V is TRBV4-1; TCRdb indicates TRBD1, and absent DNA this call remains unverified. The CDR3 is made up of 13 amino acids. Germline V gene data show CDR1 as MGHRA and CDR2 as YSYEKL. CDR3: CASSSAGEGELFF.

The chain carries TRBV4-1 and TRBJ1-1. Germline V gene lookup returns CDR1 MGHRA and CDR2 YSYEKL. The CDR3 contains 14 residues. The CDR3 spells CASSQGWWNTEAFF.